These T cell receptor beta chains were read from a single sample in a study of T cell responses to AZD1222 COVID-19 vaccine. Profiled with immunoSEQ multiplex PCR; TCRdb holds only in-frame clones, not every one. The sample carries roughly 150,000 clones, approximately 88% recorded once. The material sequenced was peripheral blood, taken on day 0 of AZD1222 vaccination. The source is an adult in good health. The CDR3 runs from the conserved cysteine through the conserved F or W. Fields, in order: D gene, clone size, V gene, J gene, CDR3 DNA, CDR3 protein. The D gene is left open where the match is weak. The listing skips clone size in some rows; elsewhere it reads once, few, many or a size class.

D: .
size: .
V: TRBV30
J: TRBJ1-2
DNA: TGTGCCTGGAGTGTCCAGGGGCCCTATGGCTACACCTTC
CDR3: CAWSVQGPYGYTF

D: TRBD1
size: .
V: TRBV6-2/TRBV6-3
J: TRBJ2-7
DNA: TGTGCCAGCAGTTACTATCGGACAGGGGTCGAGCAGTACTTC
CDR3: CASSYYRTGVEQYF

D: .
size: .
V: TRBV28
J: TRBJ1-5
DNA: TGTGCCAGCAGTTTATGGGGTAGGGGGGCGGCGGGGCCCCAGCATTTT
CDR3: CASSLWGRGAAGPQHF

D: TRBD1
size: .
V: TRBV7-2
J: TRBJ2-3
DNA: TGTGCCAGCAGCCCAAGACAGGGGATGAGCACAGATACGCAGTATTTT
CDR3: CASSPRQGMSTDTQYF

D: .
size: .
V: TRBV5-6
J: TRBJ2-7
DNA: TGTGCCAGCAGCACCTGGGCCTACGAGCAGTACTTC
CDR3: CASSTWAYEQYF

D: .
size: .
V: TRBV11-2
J: TRBJ2-3
DNA: TGTGCCAGCAGCTTACGCGGGACCTCTAGCACAGATACGCAGTATTTT
CDR3: CASSLRGTSSTDTQYF

D: .
size: .
V: TRBV9
J: TRBJ1-1
DNA: TGTGCCAGCAGCAACAGCTGGGTTATGAACACTGAAGCTTTCTTT
CDR3: CASSNSWVMNTEAFF

D: .
size: once
V: TRBV28
J: TRBJ2-7
DNA: TGTGCCAGCAGTACCTTGGTAGGGTACGAGCAGTACTTC
CDR3: CASSTLVGYEQYF

D: TRBD1
size: few
V: TRBV7-9
J: TRBJ1-5
DNA: TGTGCCAGCCATTCGGGACAGGTTGGTCAGCCCCAGCATTTT
CDR3: CASHSGQVGQPQHF

D: TRBD2
size: .
V: TRBV7-3
J: TRBJ2-1
DNA: TGTGCCAGCAGCTTTGATAGCGGGATAGTCAATGAGCAGTTCTTC
CDR3: CASSFDSGIVNEQFF

D: .
size: .
V: TRBV4-3
J: TRBJ1-2
DNA: TGCGCCAGCAGCCAAGACCTTCTTGGTGGCTACACCTTC
CDR3: CASSQDLLGGYTF

D: TRBD1
size: .
V: TRBV18
J: TRBJ1-5
DNA: TGTGCCAGCTCACCATCAGGGGGCAGTCAGCCCCAGCATTTT
CDR3: CASSPSGGSQPQHF

D: .
size: .
V: TRBV11-3
J: TRBJ1-2
DNA: TGTGCCAGCAGCTCGGATGGGAAGGGCTATGGCTACACCTTC
CDR3: CASSSDGKGYGYTF

D: .
size: .
V: TRBV9
J: TRBJ2-4
DNA: TGTGCCAGCAGCGTAGGCGCCAGGCGGACCAAAAACATTCAGTACTTC
CDR3: CASSVGARRTKNIQYF

D: .
size: .
V: TRBV14
J: TRBJ2-1
DNA: TGTGCCAGCAGCCCAGCCCTCTACAATGAGCAGTTCTTC
CDR3: CASSPALYNEQFF

D: .
size: once
V: TRBV19
J: TRBJ2-7
DNA: TGTGCCAGTAGTATAAGGAAGGGCGAGCAGTACTTC
CDR3: CASSIRKGEQYF

D: TRBD1
size: .
V: TRBV5-4
J: TRBJ1-2
DNA: TGTGCCAGCAGCGGGACAGCCAACTATGGCTACACCTTC
CDR3: CASSGTANYGYTF

D: .
size: once
V: TRBV29-1
J: TRBJ1-1
DNA: TGCAGCGTGGATGAAAGGGGTGGTTCCCTCCTAAACACTGAAGCTTTCTTT
CDR3: CSVDERGGSLLNTEAFF

D: .
size: .
V: TRBV12-5
J: TRBJ1-6
DNA: TGTGCTAGTGGTTTCGGTCTCGACCCAGGACATAATTCACCCCTCCACTTT
CDR3: CASGFGLDPGHNSPLHF

D: .
size: once
V: TRBV7-9
J: TRBJ2-1
DNA: TGTGCCAGCCGTCTCAAGGGGTCCGCCTACAATGAGCAGTTCTTC
CDR3: CASRLKGSAYNEQFF

D: TRBD2
size: .
V: TRBV6-5
J: TRBJ2-3
DNA: TGTGCCAGCAGTTGGTTAGCGGGAGGCGGCACAGATACGCAGTATTTT
CDR3: CASSWLAGGGTDTQYF

D: .
size: few
V: TRBV9
J: TRBJ2-5
DNA: TGTGCCAGCAGCGTAACCGCGGGTAGGGAGACCCAGTACTTC
CDR3: CASSVTAGRETQYF

D: TRBD2
size: .
V: TRBV9
J: TRBJ2-1
DNA: TGTGCCAGCTCCCCGGGACTAGCGGCCTGGAGAGCCTACAATGAGCAGTTCTTC
CDR3: CASSPGLAAWRAYNEQFF

D: .
size: once
V: TRBV27
J: TRBJ1-6
DNA: TGTGCCAGCAGTTTTCACAGGGCGAATTCACCCCTCCACTTT
CDR3: CASSFHRANSPLHF

D: TRBD1
size: .
V: TRBV6-5
J: TRBJ1-5
DNA: TGTGCCAGCAGTCCGACAGGGCAGGGCCAGCCCCAGCATTTT
CDR3: CASSPTGQGQPQHF

D: TRBD1
size: .
V: TRBV27
J: TRBJ1-6
DNA: TGTGCCAGCAGTTCTGGGGGACAGAGCTCCTATAATTCACCCCTCCACTTT
CDR3: CASSSGGQSSYNSPLHF

D: .
size: .
V: TRBV5-1
J: TRBJ2-7
DNA: TGCGCCAGCAGCTTGGAGGGGAACAGAAACGAGCAGTACTTC
CDR3: CASSLEGNRNEQYF

D: .
size: .
V: TRBV9
J: TRBJ2-1
DNA: TGTGCCAGCAGCGTAGGTCCCCGTGCCGTGGGGCTCGGGGGTGAGCAGTTCTTC
CDR3: CASSVGPRAVGLGGEQFF

D: TRBD1
size: .
V: TRBV5-1
J: TRBJ2-7
DNA: TGCGCCAGCCGCCCGACAGGGATTCTAACCTACGAGCAGTACTTC
CDR3: CASRPTGILTYEQYF

D: TRBD1
size: once
V: TRBV6-5
J: TRBJ2-7
DNA: TGTGCCAGCAAACCGACAGGGGTTGTGCACGAGCAGTACTTC
CDR3: CASKPTGVVHEQYF

D: .
size: .
V: TRBV4-3
J: TRBJ1-1
DNA: TGCGCCAGCAGCCACCAGGGCTATGAAGCTTTCTTT
CDR3: CASSHQGYEAFF